The 22 T cell receptor beta chains given below trace back to one sample, sequenced in a study of blood T cell repertoires in COVID-19. Method: immunoSEQ multiplex PCR; TCRdb's copy keeps in-frame clones and lacks some. The repertoire includes 150,000 or so clones, 85% to 90% of them detected once, and about 0.95% sits in the top ten. The material sequenced was peripheral blood. The origin of the receptors is a man between 18 and 35 years old with acute or convalescent COVID-19.

V and J are TRBV2 and TRBJ1-3, with D possibly TRBD1 on 5 matching bases. Trimming took 2 bases from V and 4 from J, leaving 12 bases between them. Per germline, CDR1 SNHLY and CDR2 FYNNEI. The length of the CDR3 is 15 residues. The CDR3 loop is CASSERARVGNTIYF. CDR3 DNA sequence: TGTGCCAGCAGTGAAAGGGCCAGGGTCGGAAACACCATATATTTT.

The rearrangement links TRBV3-1 (or the pseudogene TRBV3-2) to TRBJ2-1, with D hard to call. This CDR3 region has 12 residues. Germline CDR1 is LGHDT and CDR2 is YNNKEL (reference sequence). Trimming stripped 1 base from V and 9 bases from J, with 7 bases between. The CDR3 coding sequence is TGTGCCAGCAGCCAAGCCCGGAGTGAGCAGTTCTTC. Residues: CASSQARSEQFF.

The chain uses TRBV6-1 and TRBJ1-1, with D unclear. Germline CDR1 reads MNHNS; CDR2 reads SASEGT. Trimming left V 0 bases short and J 7 bases short, with 12 bases between. CDR3 length equals 14 residues. The CDR3, as DNA: TGTGCCAGCAGTGAAGCAGCCAGTGCAGGTGAAGCTTTCTTT. This codes for CASSEAASAGEAFF.

The rearrangement uses TRBV18 and TRBJ1-5, with TRBD1 as a possible D gene (6 bases). Trimming shortened V by 2 bases and J by 7 bases, and 15 bases separated the two germline ends. Per the germline V gene, CDR1 is KGHSH and CDR2 is LQKENI. This CDR3 spans 15 amino acids. The CDR3 region is CASSPSGAPGQPQHF. CDR3 bases: TGTGCCAGCTCACCATCAGGGGCCCCCGGGCAGCCCCAGCATTTT. Based on the CDR3 plus reference TRBV18 and TRBJ1-5, the full variable domain is NAGVMQNPRHLVRRRGQEARLRCSPMKGHSHVYWYRQLPEEGLKFMVYLQKENIIDESGMPKERFSAEFPKEGPSILRIQQVVRGDSAAYFCASSPSGAPGQPQHFGDGTRLSIL.

This clone came up once. Distinct nucleotide sequences in the sample also encode this CDR3. This sequence joins TRBV4-2 and TRBJ1-5, with D unclear. Trimming left V 0 bases short and J 4 bases short, with 10 bases between. This CDR3 is built from 15 residues. Germline V CDR1 and CDR2: LGHNA, YNFKEQ. The CDR3 DNA sequence: TGTGCCAGCAGCCAAGATGGCCAGGCAAATCAGCCCCAGCATTTT. Protein sequence: CASSQDGQANQPQHF.

The rearrangement uses TRBV2 and TRBJ2-5; no clear D gene. Germline assignment: CDR1 SNHLY and CDR2 FYNNEI. The CDR3 has 13 amino acids. The V and J ends lost 4 bases and 2 bases respectively, with 8 bases between them. CDR3 region: CASSGSVQETQYF. DNA of the CDR3: TGTGCCAGCAGTGGCAGCGTTCAAGAGACCCAGTACTTC. The variable domain in full, completed from reference TRBV2 and TRBJ2-5, reads EPEVTQTPSHQVTQMGQEVILRCVPISNHLYFYWYRQILGQKVEFLVSFYNNEISEKSEIFDDQFSVERPDGSNFTLKIRSTKLEDSAMYFCASSGSVQETQYFGPGTRLLVL.

The J gene is TRBJ2-5, the V gene TRBV5-6; 7 bases map to TRBD1. The CDR3 length is 14 residues. Germline CDR1 and CDR2: SGHDT and YYEEEE. The trim removed 5 bases at V and 7 bases at J, leaving 11 bases unmatched. CDR3 in DNA: TGTGCCAGCAGATGGGGCCAGGGGGTAGGGACCCAGTACTTC. This codes for CASRWGQGVGTQYF.

The chain has TRBV4-1 and TRBJ2-2; 9 bases are a match to TRBD1. Germline CDR1 and CDR2: MGHRA and YSYEKL. The CDR3 length is 15 residues. V lost 1 base, J lost 5 bases, and 2 bases stayed unmatched. In DNA form, the CDR3 reads TGCGCCAGCAGCCAAGCCGGGACAGGGACCGGGGAGCTGTTTTTT. It specifies CASSQAGTGTGELFF.

J is TRBJ2-1 and V is TRBV18, with 13 nucleotides matching TRBD2. J lost 9 bases, V lost 0 bases, and 2 bases had no gene match. CDR3 length: 15 residues. CDR1 KGHSH and CDR2 LQKENI come from the germline V gene. CDR3 nucleotides: TGTGCCAGCTCACCACCGACTAGCGGGGGGAGTGAGCAGTTCTTC. The encoded protein is CASSPPTSGGSEQFF.

There are a few counts of this clone. V usage is TRBV7-9 and J usage is TRBJ2-1, with 9 nucleotides matching TRBD1. The germline V gene has CDR1 SEHNR and CDR2 FQNEAQ (reference sequence). The CDR3 is made up of 15 amino acids. The V segment lost 1 base and the J segment 3 bases; nucleotides outside the gene matches: 1. The CDR3 protein is CASSLGQGDYNEQFF. CDR3 DNA sequence: TGTGCCAGCAGCTTAGGACAGGGGGACTACAATGAGCAGTTCTTC.

The rearrangement joins TRBV5-8 to TRBJ1-2, with 9 bases identical to TRBD1. J was trimmed by 5 bases and V by 7 bases; bases with no gene match: 9. This CDR3 is 14 amino acids long. CDR1 is SGHTS and CDR2 is YDEGEE in the germline V gene. In DNA, the CDR3 is TGTGCCAGCGATCCAGGACAGGGGTATTATGGCTACACCTTC. This codes for CASDPGQGYYGYTF.

In its sample, this clone was seen once. The chain links TRBV30 to TRBJ2-7; 12 nucleotides match TRBD1. Germline V gene lookup returns CDR1 GTSNPN and CDR2 SVGIG (reference sequence). The V gene end was trimmed by 2 bases and the J gene end by 1 base; junction bases not matched to a gene: 6. This CDR3 has 16 amino acids. CDR3 loop: CAWSLGDRGQSYEQYF. CDR3 coding DNA: TGTGCCTGGAGTCTAGGGGACAGGGGGCAGTCCTACGAGCAGTACTTC. Full variable domain (remainder filled in from reference TRBV30 and TRBJ2-7): SQTIHQWPATLVQPVGSPLSLECTVEGTSNPNLYWYRQAAGRGLQLLFYSVGIGQISSEVPQNLSASRPQDRQFILSSKKLLLSDSGFYLCAWSLGDRGQSYEQYFGPGTRLTVT.

Details on this clone: Other DNA sequences of this sample code for an identical CDR3. J is TRBJ2-5 and V is TRBV7-8; perhaps TRBD2 as D (6 bases). V was pared by 3 bases and J by 1 base, with 6 bases between. The CDR3 totals 13 residues. Germline V gene lookup returns CDR1 SGHVS and CDR2 FQNEAQ. CDR3 sequence reads: CASSLGLQETQYF. The CDR3 DNA sequence: TGTGCCAGCAGCTTGGGACTCCAAGAGACCCAGTACTTC.

V usage is TRBV3-1 (or the pseudogene TRBV3-2) and J usage is TRBJ1-4; D call uncertain. This CDR3 region has 16 residues. V lost 0 bases, J lost 0 bases, and 8 bases lay in between. Germline values: CDR1 LGHDT, CDR2 YNNKEL (reference sequence). For the CDR3, the DNA is TGTGCCAGCAGCCAAGAATATCCTGCAACTAATGAAAAACTGTTTTTT. Translated, it gives CASSQEYPATNEKLFF.

DNA of the CDR3: TGTGCCAGTAGTACTGGGGGCGAGGATACGCAGTATTTT. As protein: CASSTGGEDTQYF. The chain has TRBV19 and TRBJ2-3, with D possibly TRBD1 on 6 matching bases. The CDR3 is 13 amino acids. CDR1 LNHDA and CDR2 SQIVND come from the germline V gene (reference sequence). V was shortened by 4 bases and J by 6 bases, with 11 bases between the two germline ends.

The gene calls are TRBV7-9 and TRBJ2-3; D unclear. This CDR3 spans 13 amino acids. With 5 bases removed from V and 0 bases from J, the gap between germline ends came to 6 bases. CDR1 is SEHNR and CDR2 is FQNEAQ in the germline V gene (reference sequence). The CDR3 protein is CASSSYSTDTQYF. CDR3 bases: TGTGCCAGCAGCAGCTATAGCACAGATACGCAGTATTTT.

Only a few counts were recorded for this clone. The rearrangement joins TRBV29-1 to TRBJ2-1; 9 bases are a match to TRBD1. V was clipped by 7 bases and J by 4 bases; unmatched bases: 8. The CDR3 length is 14 residues. The germline V gene has CDR1 SQVTM and CDR2 ANQGSEA. This CDR3 reads CSASQGALYNEQFF. The DNA for the CDR3 is TGCAGCGCGTCACAGGGGGCCCTTTACAATGAGCAGTTCTTC.

There are a few counts of this clone. The chain combines TRBV6-4 with TRBJ1-3; 7 nucleotides match TRBD1. CDR1 MRHNA and CDR2 SNTAGT come from the germline V gene. V shed 2 bases and J 0 bases; nucleotides not matched to a gene: 10. The CDR3 is 18 residues long. CDR3 DNA: TGTGCCAGCAGTGACGAATCCGGACAGGTAGTCTCTGGAAACACCATATATTTT. This gives the protein CASSDESGQVVSGNTIYF.

V usage is TRBV5-1 and J usage is TRBJ1-1; unclear D gene. This CDR3 is built from 16 residues. The germline V gene encodes CDR1 SGHRS and CDR2 YFSETQ. Trimming left V 7 bases short and J 2 bases short, with 21 bases between. CDR3 in DNA: TGCGCCAGCGGAGAGGGCTCTAACAACCGAAACACTGAAGCTTTCTTT. Translated, it gives CASGEGSNNRNTEAFF.

This chain connects TRBV7-9 to TRBJ1-1; 7 nucleotides agree with TRBD1. The CDR3 has 14 residues. Germline-derived CDR1 and CDR2 are SEHNR and FQNEAQ (reference sequence). The V and J ends lost 2 bases and 3 bases, in that order; junction bases with no gene match: 3. CDR3: CASSLSTGDTEAFF. DNA of the CDR3: TGTGCCAGCAGCTTAAGTACAGGGGACACTGAAGCTTTCTTT.

This chain uses TRBV9 with TRBJ2-1; TRBD1 matches 7 bases. The junction had 5 bases not matched to a gene; V was cut back by 2 bases and J by 6 bases. This CDR3 has 14 residues. Germline V lookup: CDR1 SGDLS, CDR2 YYNGEE. CDR3 in amino acids: CASSVTDRVNEQFF. CDR3 bases: TGTGCCAGCAGCGTCACCGACAGGGTCAATGAGCAGTTCTTC. Combining the CDR3 with reference TRBV9 and TRBJ2-1 gives the whole variable domain DSGVTQTPKHLITATGQRVTLRCSPRSGDLSVYWYQQSLDQGLQFLIQYYNGEERAKGNILERFSAQQFPDLHSELNLSSLELGDSALYFCASSVTDRVNEQFFGPGTRLTVL.

V and J are TRBV5-1 and TRBJ1-3; D unclear. Germline V CDR1 and CDR2: SGHRS, YFSETQ. CDR3 length: 16 amino acids. Trimming removed 0 bases at V and 0 bases at J, with 10 bases between. DNA for the CDR3: TGCGCCAGCAGCTTGGAACCGGGAAGCTCTGGAAACACCATATATTTT. It specifies CASSLEPGSSGNTIYF.